Described below is a single T cell receptor beta chain sequence and its context. The repertoire was sequenced with immunoSEQ multiplex PCR; TCRdb's copy has only in-frame clones and lacks some. The data show 70,000 to 95,000 clones, with around 83% seen just once and approximately 0.8% held by the top ten. CDR3 length equals 15 residues. V lost 3 bases to trimming and J lost 5 bases; unmatched junction nucleotides: 5. Looked up from germline, CDR1 is ENHRY and CDR2 is SYGVKD. The data are from a study of OX40 agonist ivuxolimab in advanced cancers. The chain carries TRBV10-3 and TRBJ1-1; 11 bases match TRBD1. The receptor was derived from an adult with an advanced solid tumor such as melanoma, head and neck, liver or kidney cancer. The specimen was CD4+ or CD8+ T cells sorted from blood, collected in a trial of the OX40 agonist ivuxolimab. CDR3: CAISDGTGGRTEAFF. In nucleotides, the CDR3 is TGTGCCATCAGTGATGGGACAGGGGGACGAACTGAAGCTTTCTTT.